Listed below are T cell receptor beta chains from one sample, sequenced in a study of CD8 T cells in Susac syndrome. TCRdb processed the immunoSEQ multiplex PCR reads anew with MiXCR; each CDR3 protein has one entry. The data contain approximately 190,000 distinct CDR3 sequences, more than 90% of them seen just once; the ten biggest clones take up approximately 0.093%. The sequencing input was CD4+ T cells from PBMCs. The receptors were sampled from a human donor with multiple sclerosis. Both conserved end residues are part of each CDR3. The D gene is left open where the match is weak. Not all rows give a size; the values are once, few, many and, for expanded clones, a class.

J	length	size	D	V	DNA	CDR3
TRBJ2-6	17	NA	TRBD1	TRBV6-1	TGTGCCAGCAGTACCGGACAGGGAATGGCTGGGGCCAACGTCCTGACTTTC	CASSTGQGMAGANVLTF
TRBJ2-2	16	NA	NA	TRBV2	TGTGCCAGCAGTGTCAGGGGCGGAAGAAACACCGGGGAGCTGTTTTTT	CASSVRGGRNTGELFF
TRBJ1-1	13	NA	NA	TRBV5-1	TGCGCCAGCAGCTCCCACAAGAACACTGAAGCTTTCTTT	CASSSHKNTEAFF
TRBJ1-2	16	NA	NA	TRBV12-3/TRBV12-4	TGTGCCAGCAGCCTAGCGACAGGAAAAACCGACTATGGCTACACCTTC	CASSLATGKTDYGYTF
TRBJ2-7	15	NA	TRBD1	TRBV18	TGTGCCAGCTCACTCCGCTCGACAGGGCTCTACGAGCAGTACTTC	CASSLRSTGLYEQYF
TRBJ1-2	10	NA	NA	TRBV2	TGTGCCAGCAGGGACTATGGCTACACCTTC	CASRDYGYTF
TRBJ2-7	15	NA	NA	TRBV7-9	TGTGCCAGCAGCCCACGGGCAATCGGGCCCTCCGAGCAGTACTTC	CASSPRAIGPSEQYF
TRBJ2-7	11	NA	TRBD2	TRBV20-1	TGCAGTGCTTTGACTAGCGGGTTACAGTACTTC	CSALTSGLQYF
TRBJ2-7	12	NA	NA	TRBV5-6	TGTGCCAGCAGCATCCGACACCTACCGACGTACTTC	CASSIRHLPTYF
TRBJ2-6	17	NA	NA	TRBV25-1	TGTGCCAGCAGTGAAATACAGGGAACCCCTGGGGCCAACGTCCTGACTTTC	CASSEIQGTPGANVLTF
TRBJ2-2	13	NA	NA	TRBV5-1	TGCGCCAGCAGCCCGAGTGAGACCGGGGAGCTGTTTTTT	CASSPSETGELFF
TRBJ2-7	14	once	NA	TRBV19	TGTGCCAGTAGTATCATGAAGTCGTCGTACGAGCAGTACTTC	CASSIMKSSYEQYF
TRBJ2-1	12	once	NA	TRBV7-3	TGTGCCAGCAGCTTTAACCGCAATGAGCAGTTCTTC	CASSFNRNEQFF
TRBJ2-7	15	NA	NA	TRBV5-6	TGTGCCAGCACCCAGGGACGGAGCCCTTCCTACGAGCAGTACTTC	CASTQGRSPSYEQYF
TRBJ2-1	16	NA	TRBD2	TRBV6-1	TGTGCCAGCAGCTCTATAGCGGGGGGGCCCTACAATGAGCAGTTCTTC	CASSSIAGGPYNEQFF
TRBJ1-1	14	NA	NA	TRBV7-8	TGTGCCAGCAGCCCGGCGGGGTCGAGCACTGAAGCTTTCTTT	CASSPAGSSTEAFF
TRBJ1-3	14	NA	NA	TRBV12-5	TGTGCTAGTGGACCCGTCCCGTCTGGAAACACCATATATTTT	CASGPVPSGNTIYF
TRBJ2-1	13	NA	NA	TRBV30	TGTGCCTGGAGTACCGGACTACGGGAAGAGCAGTTCTTC	CAWSTGLREEQFF
TRBJ2-7	14	NA	TRBD2	TRBV27	TGTGCCACCGGGACTAGCGGGAGCTCCTACGAGCAGTACTTC	CATGTSGSSYEQYF
TRBJ2-5	13	NA	NA	TRBV2	TGTGCCTCCAACGGGGGACTGGGAGAGACCCAGTACTTC	CASNGGLGETQYF
TRBJ2-2	13	NA	NA	TRBV14	TGTGCCAGCAGCCAAGGGCTCAGCCGGGAGCTGTTTTTT	CASSQGLSRELFF
TRBJ1-2	16	once	TRBD1	TRBV19	TGTGCCAGTAGTGGGACAGGGACAAGTATGAACTATGGCTACACCTTC	CASSGTGTSMNYGYTF
TRBJ2-7	12	few	NA	TRBV7-2	TGTGCCAGCAGCTTAGCACTCCTCGAGCAGTACTTC	CASSLALLEQYF
TRBJ1-2	12	NA	NA	TRBV7-9	TGTGCCAGCAGCTTAGCCAGGGGACCTCCTCTCTTC	CASSLARGPPLF
TRBJ2-3	13	NA	NA	TRBV20-1	TGCAGTGCTGGGTCAACTAGCACAGATACGCAGTATTTT	CSAGSTSTDTQYF
TRBJ2-1	15	once	TRBD2	TRBV11-2	TGTGCCAGCAGACTCCTAGCGGGACCATACAATGAGCAGTTCTTC	CASRLLAGPYNEQFF
TRBJ1-3	12	NA	NA	TRBV12-3/TRBV12-4	TGTGCCAGCAGTTCCGATGGAAACACCATATATTTT	CASSSDGNTIYF
TRBJ1-1	11	once	NA	TRBV7-9	TGTGCCAGCAGCTGGGGCACTGAAGCTTTCTTT	CASSWGTEAFF
TRBJ2-3	12	few	NA	TRBV3-1	TGTGCCAGCAGCCAAGATGAGGGTACGCAGTATTTT	CASSQDEGTQYF
TRBJ1-5	14	NA	TRBD1	TRBV14	TGTGCCAGCAGCCGACAGGGCGGGGATCAGCCCCAGCATTTT	CASSRQGGDQPQHF
TRBJ2-7	13	NA	NA	TRBV29-1	TGCAGCGTCCAAAAGACAGCTCCAGGCGAGCAGTACTTC	CSVQKTAPGEQYF
TRBJ1-2	14	NA	NA	TRBV29-1	TGCAGCGCTGCTCGAGACGGGGGAAAATATGGCTACACCTTC	CSAARDGGKYGYTF
TRBJ1-4	14	NA	TRBD1	TRBV3-1	TGTGCCAGCAGTCGACAGGGATCTAATGAAAAACTGTTTTTT	CASSRQGSNEKLFF
TRBJ2-3	14	NA	NA	TRBV5-1	TGCGCCAGCAGGCCGGCAGTAGGCACAGATACGCAGTATTTT	CASRPAVGTDTQYF
TRBJ1-5	13	NA	NA	TRBV30	TGTGCCTGGTCGCGGGGGGACAATCAGCCCCAGCATTTT	CAWSRGDNQPQHF
TRBJ2-4	14	NA	NA	TRBV20-1	TGCAGTGCTAGGGGGGTCTTAGCCAAAAACATTCAGTACTTC	CSARGVLAKNIQYF
TRBJ1-1	14	NA	NA	TRBV5-1	TGCGCCAGCAGGCAGGAGACAGTGAACACTGAAGCTTTCTTT	CASRQETVNTEAFF
TRBJ2-4	14	NA	NA	TRBV5-1	TGCGCCAGCAGCTTGCAAGAGGGCGAAAACATTCAGTACTTC	CASSLQEGENIQYF
TRBJ2-7	14	NA	TRBD1	TRBV5-1	TGCGCCAGCAGCTACGGACAGGCGGTCTACGAGCAGTACTTC	CASSYGQAVYEQYF
TRBJ2-5	14	NA	NA	TRBV29-1	TGCAGCGTTGATTTCGCGAACCGCCAAGAGACCCAGTACTTC	CSVDFANRQETQYF
TRBJ1-5	15	NA	TRBD1	TRBV12-3/TRBV12-4	TGTGCCAGCAGTTTCAGACAGGGCAACAATCAGCCCCAGCATTTT	CASSFRQGNNQPQHF
TRBJ2-5	14	NA	TRBD1	TRBV12-3/TRBV12-4	TGTGCCAGCAGTGGACAGGGGGCTAGGGAGACCCAGTACTTC	CASSGQGARETQYF
TRBJ1-1	14	NA	NA	TRBV2	TGTGCCAGCAGCGCAGGGACCTGGGGAACTGAAGCTTTCTTT	CASSAGTWGTEAFF
TRBJ2-6	14	NA	NA	TRBV4-1	TGCGCCAGCAGCCAAGTCGCTGGGGCCAACGTCCTGACTTTC	CASSQVAGANVLTF
TRBJ2-7	14	NA	NA	TRBV30	TGTGCCTGGGCACTAGGGGGTAGCTCCTACGAGCAGTACTTC	CAWALGGSSYEQYF
TRBJ2-3	11	once	TRBD1	TRBV10-3	TGTGCCGCAACAGGGGAGGATACGCAGTATTTT	CAATGEDTQYF
TRBJ1-5	14	NA	NA	TRBV20-1	TGCAGTGCTAGAGAGGGAGGGGTGCATCAGCCCCAGCATTTT	CSAREGGVHQPQHF
TRBJ1-3	16	NA	NA	TRBV18	TGTGCCAGCTCACCGGCATCCCGTACCTCTGGAAACACCATATATTTT	CASSPASRTSGNTIYF
TRBJ2-6	17	NA	TRBD1	TRBV5-4	TGTGCCAGCAGCCCCCGGGACAGGGTTCCCGGGGCCAACGTCCTGACTTTC	CASSPRDRVPGANVLTF
TRBJ1-1	15	NA	NA	TRBV3-1	TGTGCCAGCAGCCATACAGCGGGGGGGAACACTGAAGCTTTCTTT	CASSHTAGGNTEAFF
TRBJ2-1	12	once	NA	TRBV7-9	TGTGCCACCGTGGAGGGTTACAATGAGCAGTTCTTC	CATVEGYNEQFF
TRBJ1-3	14	once	TRBD1	TRBV5-4	TGTGCCAGCAGCTCGGGACAGGGAATAAACACCATATATTTT	CASSSGQGINTIYF
TRBJ2-3	13	NA	NA	TRBV30	TGTGCCTGGAGTGAGGACAGCACAGATACGCAGTATTTT	CAWSEDSTDTQYF
TRBJ2-1	11	NA	NA	TRBV27	TGTGCCAGCAGTTTAGCAGGGTCCCTGTTCTTC	CASSLAGSLFF
TRBJ2-7	13	NA	NA	TRBV20-1	TGCAGTGCCATCTCCGAAGTCCCCTACGAGCAGTACTTC	CSAISEVPYEQYF
TRBJ1-1	13	once	NA	TRBV20-1	TGCAGTGCTGGATACAGCCTGAACACTGAAGCTTTCTTT	CSAGYSLNTEAFF
TRBJ2-7	12	NA	NA	TRBV2	TGTGCCAGCAGCGGGGACACCTACGAGCAGTACTTC	CASSGDTYEQYF
TRBJ1-1	15	NA	NA	TRBV3-1	TGTGCCAGCAGCCAAGGGAGGGGCGAAAACACTGAAGCTTTCTTT	CASSQGRGENTEAFF
TRBJ1-5	14	NA	NA	TRBV12-3/TRBV12-4	TGTGCCAGCAGTTTTAGCAGTTCGAATCAGCCCCAGCATTTT	CASSFSSSNQPQHF
TRBJ2-7	16	NA	TRBD1	TRBV5-1	TGCGCCAGCAGCTTGGAAAGTGGGACAGGCTCCTACGAGCAGTACTTC	CASSLESGTGSYEQYF